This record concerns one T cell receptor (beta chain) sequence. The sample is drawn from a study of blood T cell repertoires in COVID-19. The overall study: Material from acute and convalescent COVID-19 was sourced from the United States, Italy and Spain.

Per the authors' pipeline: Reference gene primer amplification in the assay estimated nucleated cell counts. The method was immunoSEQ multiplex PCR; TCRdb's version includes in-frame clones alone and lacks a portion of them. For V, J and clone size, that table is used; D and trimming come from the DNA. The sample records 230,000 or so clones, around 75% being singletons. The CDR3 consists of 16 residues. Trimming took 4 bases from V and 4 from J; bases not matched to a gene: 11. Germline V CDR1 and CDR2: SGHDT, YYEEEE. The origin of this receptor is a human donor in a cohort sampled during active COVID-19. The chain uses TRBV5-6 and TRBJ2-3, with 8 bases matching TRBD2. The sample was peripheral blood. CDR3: CASSRPGLGIPDTQYF. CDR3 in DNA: TGTGCCAGCAGCCGTCCGGGACTAGGTATCCCAGATACGCAGTATTTT.